This entry features one T cell receptor beta chain sequence. The antigen this receptor binds is unknown. Base qualities are not recorded, but no much larger clone differs from it by a single base. V gives up 0 bases and J gives up 6 bases, and the segment between their germline ends measures 15 bases. The CDR3, from cysteine to phenylalanine, totals 16 residues. CDR3 DNA only is kept here, 48 bases in frame from base 1. CDR1 and CDR2 were assigned from the germline V gene as MNHEY and SVGAGI. The sample belongs to a study of blood T cell repertoires in COVID-19 (dated by TCRdb to about 2020). Study-wide context: Samples covering the acute and convalescent phases of COVID-19 were provided by collaborators in the United States, Italy and Spain. The prospective study material was composed of cDNA or gDNA derived from T cells, B-cell-depleted T cells, or PBMCs. The sample metadata nearly always contained a de-identified subject ID, COVID-19 status, age in years and sex. HLA class I and class II types, where available, came from metadata supplied by the sample provider rather than from assay-based typing. Deeply sampled blood TCRbeta repertoires from subjects exposed to, actively infected with, or recovered from COVID-19 were included in the dataset. The repertoires were released in a freely available public database intended as a resource for research on the immune response to SARS-CoV-2. Samples were obtained from the ongoing ImmuneRACE study (first 160 participants) and from 1,200 or so subjects provided by 6 global collaborators.

The research as a whole found: How much clinical and demographic metadata was included differed by source and by participant, and the metadata was provided uncurated.

Whole blood was collected in K2EDTA tubes by collaborating institutions according to the institutions' own protocols. For TCRbeta analysis, collaborator samples were shipped as frozen whole blood, as isolated PBMCs, or as DNA extracted from either sample type. TCRbeta CDR3 regions were amplified from genomic DNA by means of the immunoSEQ Assay, a bias-controlled multiplex PCR. As for the authors' bioinformatics: Nucleated cell counts per sample were estimated from amplification of reference gene primers within the assay. To quantify the absolute abundance of each unique TCRbeta CDR3 rearrangement, sequence reads were collapsed and filtered. For each sample, productive Simpson clonality was calculated as the square root of Simpson's diversity index over productive rearrangements. TCRdb obtained this table from immuneACCESS and retained in-frame rearrangements with V and J assigned. These tables miss some clones; where compared with another copy, unresolved V genes account for less than half of the shortfall, and the remainder is unexplained. V and J calls and clone size are as listed in that table; D and trimming were resolved from the DNA. A total of approximately 150,000 clones appear in this sample, approximately 85% of them only once. Roughly 2.6% of the sample comes from the top ten.

The clonotype was recovered from a human donor with acute or convalescent COVID-19. The donor label of this sample is uncertain. The chain couples TRBV6-5 to TRBJ1-5, and TRBD1 may be the D gene, going by 5 matching bases. Sequencing was performed on peripheral blood. The CDR3: CASSYSTPGIGQPQHF. The bases are TGTGCCAGCAGTTACTCGACGCCAGGGATCGGTCAGCCCCAGCATTTT.